One sample yielded the 8 T cell receptor beta chains listed below, sequenced in a study of blood T cell repertoires in COVID-19. Only in-frame clones appear in the TCRdb table, and some are missing; sequencing was by immunoSEQ multiplex PCR. The repertoire holds fewer than 50,000 clones, around nine tenths seen once, with 0.37% in the top ten. The sequencing input was peripheral blood. The receptor set was obtained from a man aged 45-60 years with COVID-19, enrolled during active disease.

This chain connects TRBV5-8 to TRBJ2-7; D is undetermined. The CDR3 is 13 residues long. CDR1 is SGHTS, CDR2 YDEGEE, per germline. Trimming shortened V by 0 bases and J by 0 bases, and 4 bases separated the two germline ends. The CDR3 DNA sequence: TGTGCCAGCAGCTTGGTCAACTCCTACGAGCAGTACTTC. Its translation is CASSLVNSYEQYF.

The V and J genes are TRBV23-1 and TRBJ2-5; TRBD2 aligns across 10 bases. TRBV23-1 is treated as an ORF (open reading frame) with a function not yet certain. The length of the CDR3 is 15 residues. Unmatched junction bases numbered 8, after V lost 6 bases and J lost 4 bases. The CDR3 loop is CASSIKREGSETQYF. The CDR3 DNA is TGCGCCAGCAGCATAAAGCGGGAGGGATCAGAGACCCAGTACTTC.

In this sample, this clone turned up a few times. The chain joins TRBV11-2 to TRBJ2-1, with TRBD2 matching 14 bases. With V trimmed by 5 bases and J by 5 bases, 5 bases remained unmatched. CDR1 and CDR2 from the germline V gene are SGHAT and FQNNGV. The length of the CDR3 is 16 residues. The CDR3 region has the DNA TGTGCCAGCAGCCGACTAGCGGGAGGGCGCCACAATGAGCAGTTCTTC. Protein: CASSRLAGGRHNEQFF.

This chain uses TRBV6-6 with TRBJ2-7, with D uncertain. Germline CDR1 and CDR2: MNHNY and SVGAGI (reference sequence). V lost 10 bases, J lost 0 bases, and 10 bases lay in between. The CDR3 is made up of 12 amino acids. CDR3 bases: TGTGCCACCTCAGCGAGCTCCTACGAGCAGTACTTC. Translated: CATSASSYEQYF.

Comments on this clone: Within the sample, other DNA sequences also encode this same CDR3. The chain employs TRBV6-5 and TRBJ1-1, with D possibly being TRBD1 (5 bases). Trimming took 0 bases from V and 1 from J, leaving 6 bases between them. Germline CDR1 reads MNHEY; CDR2 reads SVGAGI. The CDR3 totals 14 residues. The CDR3 bases are TGTGCCAGCAGTTACTCGGGGGGGAACACTGAAGCTTTCTTT. Its protein is CASSYSGGNTEAFF.

The V gene is TRBV15, the J gene TRBJ2-6, with 10 positions matching TRBD2. With V trimmed by 0 bases and J by 2 bases, 7 bases remained unmatched. Germline V gene data show CDR1 as LNHNV and CDR2 as YYDKDF (reference sequence). This CDR3 contains 19 residues. CDR3 DNA: TGTGCCACCAGCAGAGATGGGCTAGCGGGAGTAGCTGGGGCCAACGTCCTGACTTTC. The encoded protein is CATSRDGLAGVAGANVLTF.

The genes are TRBV27 and TRBJ2-7; D ambiguous. The CDR3 covers 12 residues. Per the germline V gene, CDR1 is MNHEY and CDR2 is SMNVEV (reference sequence). V was shortened by 1 base and J by 6 bases, with 7 bases between the two germline ends. The CDR3 region has the DNA TGTGCCAGCAGTTTATTAGCCGGCGAGCAGTACTTC. This gives the protein CASSLLAGEQYF.

This clone was seen a single time. The rearrangement joins TRBV7-9 to TRBJ2-5; the D gene is possibly TRBD1 (6 bases). The germline gives CDR1 SEHNR, CDR2 FQNEAQ (reference sequence). Trimming took 1 base from V and 1 from J, leaving 10 bases between them. The CDR3 consists of 15 residues. This CDR3 reads CASSLVGASQETQYF. DNA of the CDR3: TGTGCCAGCAGCTTAGTGGGGGCAAGCCAAGAGACCCAGTACTTC. Supplemented by reference TRBV7-9 and TRBJ2-5, the full variable domain reads DTGVSQNPRHKITKRGQNVTFRCDPISEHNRLYWYRQTLGQGPEFLTYFQNEAQLEKSRLLSDRFSAERPKGSFSTLEIQRTEQGDSAMYLCASSLVGASQETQYFGPGTRLLVL.